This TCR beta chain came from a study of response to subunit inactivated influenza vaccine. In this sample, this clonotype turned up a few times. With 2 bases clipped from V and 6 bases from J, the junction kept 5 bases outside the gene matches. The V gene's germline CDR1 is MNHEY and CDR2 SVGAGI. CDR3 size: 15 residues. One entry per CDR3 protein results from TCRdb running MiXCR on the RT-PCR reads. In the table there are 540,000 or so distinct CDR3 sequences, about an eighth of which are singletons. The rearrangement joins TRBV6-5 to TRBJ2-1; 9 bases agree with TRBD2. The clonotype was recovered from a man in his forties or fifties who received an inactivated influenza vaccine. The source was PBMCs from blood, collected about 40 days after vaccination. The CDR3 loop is CASSYGLAGSNEQFF. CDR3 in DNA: TGTGCCAGCAGTTACGGGCTAGCGGGGAGCAATGAGCAGTTCTTC.